The text below deals with one T cell receptor (beta chain). Its antigen remains unidentified. A junction boundary mismatches the germline segment, possibly from a read error. Participants in the prospective study were enrolled through a virtual design, were aged roughly 18 to 100 years, and lived in approximately 25 United States geographic areas. Cohort assignment in the prospective study relied on participant-reported clinical history from a screening survey and a study questionnaire. For ImmuneRACE Cohort 3, a participant was defined as recovered based on two consecutive negative NP/OP PCR tests, clearance by a healthcare professional, or resolution of symptoms. Mobile phlebotomists in the prospective study collected whole blood, serum and a nasopharyngeal or oropharyngeal swab from every participant. Additional blood draws and questionnaires over an approximately 2-month period could optionally be provided by prospective study participants. Before DNA extraction, prospective study blood samples were shipped either frozen or at room temperature.

The data were taken from a study of blood T cell repertoires in COVID-19 (dated by TCRdb to 2020 to 2021). As for the study more broadly: Samples covering the acute and convalescent phases of COVID-19 were provided by collaborators in the United States, Italy and Spain. HLA class I and class II types, where available, came from metadata supplied by the sample provider rather than from assay-based typing. The samples were drawn from two sources: the first 160 participants of the ongoing ImmuneRACE study, and fewer than 1,500 subjects contributed by 6 global collaborators. Deeply sampled blood TCRbeta repertoires from subjects exposed to, actively infected with, or recovered from COVID-19 were included in the dataset. The prospective study material was composed of cDNA or gDNA derived from T cells, B-cell-depleted T cells, or PBMCs. A de-identified subject ID, COVID-19 status, age in years and sex were almost always included in the sample metadata. A freely available public database, intended as a resource for researchers studying the immune response to SARS-CoV-2, is where the repertoires were released.

The immunoSEQ Assay, a bias-controlled multiplex PCR, was used to amplify TCRbeta CDR3 regions from genomic DNA. The paper's data handling went like this. Nucleated cell counts per sample were estimated from amplification of reference gene primers within the assay. To quantify the absolute abundance of each unique TCRbeta CDR3 rearrangement, sequence reads were collapsed and filtered. Productive Simpson clonality was computed per sample as the square root of Simpson's diversity index over productive rearrangements. TCRdb carries this immuneACCESS record with in-frame sequences only. Its versions omit some clonotypes, under half of them owing to an unresolved V gene in the studies checked, with the rest unexplained. V and J calls and clone size are given by that table; D and trimming were obtained from the DNA. Within this sample are 160,000 or so clones, with approximately 77% of them counted one time only. Around 18% of the sample lies in the top ten.

Overall study results and their limits: Clinical and demographic metadata were provided uncurated, with the amount varying by source and participant.

The sequence derives from a man in his sixties who had recovered from COVID-19. The source material was PBMCs or T cells enriched from blood (not recorded which).

The DNA sequence is as follows: TGTGCCAGCAGCCAAGATCTGAGAGCTTCCGGACAGGTGATTTTT. This gives the protein CASSQDLRASGQVIF. Here the chain combines TRBV4-2 and TRBJ1-4; 7 bases in between match TRBD1. Via the germline V gene, CDR1 is LGHNA and CDR2 YNFKEQ. The cysteine opens and the phenylalanine closes a CDR3 of 15 amino acids. The only DNA kept is the CDR3, 45 bases in frame from the first base.